Listed below are T cell receptor beta chains from one sample, sequenced in a study of blood T cell repertoires in COVID-19. Profiling relied on immunoSEQ multiplex PCR, and the TCRdb table lists in-frame clones only, not all of them. The sample yields 95,000 to 150,000 clones, roughly 84% seen once. The sequenced material came from PBMCs or T cells enriched from blood (not recorded which). The receptor set was obtained from a woman in her twenties or thirties who had recovered from COVID-19. CDR3s include the opening cysteine and the closing phenylalanine or tryptophan. A D gene is named only where the DNA matches it firmly. Not all rows give a size; the values are once, few, many and, for expanded clones, a class.

abundance: -; j_gene: TRBJ2-5; d_gene: -; v_gene: TRBV7-9; CDR3aa: CASSPPQGGETQYF; CDR3nt: TGTGCCAGCAGCCCACCACAGGGTGGTGAGACCCAGTACTTC
abundance: -; j_gene: TRBJ2-1; d_gene: TRBD2; v_gene: TRBV5-1; CDR3aa: CASSLAGLAGTYNEQFF; CDR3nt: TGCGCCAGCAGCTTGGCGGGACTAGCGGGAACATACAATGAGCAGTTCTTC
abundance: -; j_gene: TRBJ1-2; d_gene: TRBD1; v_gene: TRBV24-1; CDR3aa: CATSEGQGAYGYTF; CDR3nt: TGTGCCACCAGTGAAGGTCAGGGGGCCTATGGCTACACCTTC
abundance: -; j_gene: TRBJ1-5; d_gene: -; v_gene: TRBV6-2/TRBV6-3; CDR3aa: CASSLRGYGNQPQHF; CDR3nt: TGTGCCAGCAGTCTCCGGGGTTATGGCAATCAGCCCCAGCATTTT
abundance: -; j_gene: TRBJ1-2; d_gene: -; v_gene: TRBV12-3/TRBV12-4; CDR3aa: CASSLHSNGYTF; CDR3nt: TGTGCCAGCAGTTTGCACTCCAATGGCTACACCTTC
abundance: -; j_gene: TRBJ1-2; d_gene: -; v_gene: TRBV28; CDR3aa: CATRNPTAPYGYTF; CDR3nt: TGTGCCACCAGAAACCCGACAGCCCCATACGGTTACACCTTC
abundance: -; j_gene: TRBJ2-1; d_gene: -; v_gene: TRBV4-1; CDR3aa: CASSQAPVYEQFF; CDR3nt: TGCGCCAGCAGCCAAGCCCCGGTATATGAGCAGTTCTTC
abundance: -; j_gene: TRBJ2-3; d_gene: TRBD2; v_gene: TRBV13; CDR3aa: CASSLSAGGRTDTQYF; CDR3nt: TGTGCCAGCAGCCTGTCGGCGGGAGGACGGACAGATACGCAGTATTTT
abundance: -; j_gene: TRBJ1-5; d_gene: -; v_gene: TRBV11-2; CDR3aa: CASSLDGRGNQPQHF; CDR3nt: TGTGCCAGCAGCTTAGACGGCAGGGGCAATCAGCCCCAGCATTTT
abundance: -; j_gene: TRBJ2-7; d_gene: TRBD1; v_gene: TRBV4-1; CDR3aa: CASSRPGQGDEQYF; CDR3nt: TGCGCCAGCAGCCGCCCGGGACAGGGAGACGAGCAGTACTTC
abundance: -; j_gene: TRBJ2-7; d_gene: TRBD2; v_gene: TRBV18; CDR3aa: CASSPPLTSGAYEQYF; CDR3nt: TGTGCCAGCTCACCACCTTTAACTAGCGGGGCCTACGAGCAGTACTTC
abundance: few; j_gene: TRBJ2-7; d_gene: -; v_gene: TRBV28; CDR3aa: CASSYLYRDKGTYEQYF; CDR3nt: TGTGCCAGCAGTTACCTTTACCGGGACAAGGGAACCTACGAGCAGTACTTC
abundance: -; j_gene: TRBJ2-3; d_gene: TRBD2; v_gene: TRBV2; CDR3aa: CASRGERTSTDTQYF; CDR3nt: TGTGCCAGCCGGGGGGAGCGGACAAGCACAGATACGCAGTATTTT
abundance: -; j_gene: TRBJ2-7; d_gene: TRBD2; v_gene: TRBV7-2; CDR3aa: CASSDAGGKSKPNSYEQYF; CDR3nt: TGTGCCAGCAGCGACGCGGGAGGGAAATCCAAACCAAACTCCTACGAGCAGTACTTC
abundance: -; j_gene: TRBJ2-7; d_gene: TRBD2; v_gene: TRBV7-2; CDR3aa: CASSSSGSYEQYF; CDR3nt: TGTGCCAGCAGCTCCAGCGGGAGCTACGAGCAGTACTTC
abundance: -; j_gene: TRBJ2-3; d_gene: TRBD2; v_gene: TRBV5-4; CDR3aa: CASSLGGASGATDTQYF; CDR3nt: TGTGCCAGCAGCTTGGGGGGCGCTAGCGGGGCCACAGATACGCAGTATTTT
abundance: -; j_gene: TRBJ2-3; d_gene: -; v_gene: TRBV18; CDR3aa: CASSPSSSTDTQYF; CDR3nt: TGTGCCAGCTCACCATCGTCTAGCACAGATACGCAGTATTTT
abundance: few; j_gene: TRBJ2-3; d_gene: -; v_gene: TRBV7-2; CDR3aa: CASSSSGWDTQYF; CDR3nt: TGTGCCAGCAGCTCATCAGGGTGGGATACGCAGTATTTT
abundance: few; j_gene: TRBJ2-1; d_gene: TRBD2; v_gene: TRBV6-2/TRBV6-3; CDR3aa: CASSGAGGPRGNEQFF; CDR3nt: TGTGCCAGCAGTGGAGCGGGAGGGCCTCGAGGCAATGAGCAGTTCTTC
abundance: once; j_gene: TRBJ1-1; d_gene: -; v_gene: TRBV19; CDR3aa: CASESGQLNTEAFF; CDR3nt: TGTGCCAGCGAGTCTGGACAACTGAACACTGAAGCTTTCTTT
abundance: -; j_gene: TRBJ2-5; d_gene: TRBD1; v_gene: TRBV29-1; CDR3aa: CSVDSGQAQTQYF; CDR3nt: TGCAGCGTCGATTCTGGACAGGCCCAGACCCAGTACTTC
abundance: -; j_gene: TRBJ2-7; d_gene: TRBD1; v_gene: TRBV5-5; CDR3aa: CASSARTGIADEQYF; CDR3nt: TGTGCCAGCAGCGCAAGGACAGGGATTGCCGACGAGCAGTACTTC
abundance: once; j_gene: TRBJ2-7; d_gene: -; v_gene: TRBV6-5; CDR3aa: CASSSGTPKAYEQYF; CDR3nt: TGTGCCAGCAGTTCCGGGACTCCAAAAGCTTACGAGCAGTACTTC
abundance: -; j_gene: TRBJ1-5; d_gene: TRBD1; v_gene: TRBV7-6; CDR3aa: CASSLEDRGTQPQHF; CDR3nt: TGTGCCAGCAGCTTAGAGGACAGGGGCACCCAGCCCCAGCATTTT
abundance: -; j_gene: TRBJ1-3; d_gene: -; v_gene: TRBV29-1; CDR3aa: CSATRSGNTIYF; CDR3nt: TGCAGCGCTACGCGGTCTGGAAACACCATATATTTT
abundance: -; j_gene: TRBJ2-5; d_gene: -; v_gene: TRBV20-1; CDR3aa: CSASPPGGVETQYF; CDR3nt: TGCAGTGCTAGTCCCCCGGGGGGCGTGGAGACCCAGTACTTC
abundance: -; j_gene: TRBJ1-6; d_gene: TRBD1; v_gene: TRBV2; CDR3aa: CASRGRDSNSPLHF; CDR3nt: TGTGCCAGCAGGGGCCGGGACAGCAATTCACCCCTCCACTTT
abundance: -; j_gene: TRBJ2-1; d_gene: -; v_gene: TRBV7-8; CDR3aa: CASSLDENSKRRKQFF; CDR3nt: TGTGCCAGCAGCTTAGACGAGAACTCGAAACGCCGTAAGCAGTTCTTC
abundance: -; j_gene: TRBJ2-5; d_gene: -; v_gene: TRBV19; CDR3aa: CASTVSDSERETQYF; CDR3nt: TGTGCCAGTACAGTATCGGACAGCGAACGAGAGACCCAGTACTTC
abundance: -; j_gene: TRBJ1-6; d_gene: -; v_gene: TRBV3-1/TRBV3-2; CDR3aa: CASSPRVRPLHF; CDR3nt: TGTGCCAGCAGTCCCAGGGTGAGACCCCTCCACTTT
abundance: -; j_gene: TRBJ2-3; d_gene: TRBD1; v_gene: TRBV3-1/TRBV3-2; CDR3aa: CASSQGFEGANTDTQYF; CDR3nt: TGTGCCAGCAGCCAAGGATTCGAGGGGGCTAACACAGATACGCAGTATTTT
abundance: -; j_gene: TRBJ2-7; d_gene: -; v_gene: TRBV7-2; CDR3aa: CASSLALRVGQLRNYYEQYF; CDR3nt: TGTGCCAGCAGCTTAGCGCTGAGGGTGGGACAACTACGAAATTACTACGAGCAGTACTTC
abundance: -; j_gene: TRBJ2-1; d_gene: TRBD2; v_gene: TRBV7-8; CDR3aa: CASSLARPSGYNEQFF; CDR3nt: TGTGCCAGCAGCTTAGCTAGGCCTAGCGGGTACAATGAGCAGTTCTTC
abundance: -; j_gene: TRBJ1-6; d_gene: -; v_gene: TRBV30; CDR3aa: CAWSRGSYNSPLHF; CDR3nt: TGTGCCTGGAGTAGGGGCTCCTATAATTCACCCCTCCACTTT
abundance: -; j_gene: TRBJ1-1; d_gene: -; v_gene: TRBV7-3; CDR3aa: CASSYNRGTEAFF; CDR3nt: TGTGCCAGCAGCTATAATAGGGGGACTGAAGCTTTCTTT